These 25 T cell receptor beta chains came from one sample sequenced in a study of regulatory T cells in long-lasting Graves disease. Arm-PCR of CDR3 regions and iRepertoire HTBI primers were the basis on which TCR beta libraries were built. TCRdb called the multiplex PCR reads again in MiXCR, with one record for every CDR3 protein. Among around 460,000 distinct CDR3 sequences listed, less than 25% were seen once. Time point in this sample: persistent/refractory GD, antithyroid drugs over 5 years with positive TRAb. Extracted PBMC RNA gave rise to the TCR library. The sample in question was peripheral blood mononuclear cells (PBMCs), obtained when the disease was refractory, from a patient treated with antithyroid drugs. These receptors were taken from a female donor with Graves disease.

This clonotype was found many times. The chain carries TRBV2 and TRBJ1-1; no firm D call. The germline CDR1 and CDR2 sequences are SNHLY and FYNNEI. The CDR3 is 11 residues long. V gave up 8 bases and J gave up 5 bases, with 9 bases separating them. The DNA of the CDR3 is TGTGCCAGCCCCGGGGTTACTGAAGCTTTCTTT. Residues: CASPGVTEAFF.

This clonotype appeared many times. V is TRBV28 and J is TRBJ1-2; no definite D call. CDR1 MDHEN and CDR2 SYDVKM come from the germline V gene. Trimming took off 6 bases at V and 2 bases at J, with 10 bases between the two ends. This CDR3 contains 13 residues. CDR3 coding DNA: TGTGCCAGCAGCTTTGGAGGGAACTATGGCTACACCTTC. Amino acids: CASSFGGNYGYTF.

The CDR3 sequence: CASSLARYRGTYEQYF. CDR3 nucleotides: TGCGCCAGCAGCTTGGCCAGGTACAGGGGGACCTACGAGCAGTACTTC. V gene TRBV5-1 combines with J gene TRBJ2-7; 8 positions match TRBD1. CDR3 length: 16 amino acids. V trimming: 0 bases; J trimming: 2 bases; junction bases outside the gene matches: 7. CDR1 SGHRS and CDR2 YFSETQ come from the germline V gene.

This clonotype was seen a few times. The junction differs from germline at one of its ends, possibly a read error. The V and J genes are TRBV10-3 and TRBJ2-2; D might be TRBD2 (7 bases). Germline V gives CDR1 ENHRY, CDR2 SYGVKD. This CDR3 comprises 17 residues. CDR3 region: CAMSDLGGGTNTGELFF. DNA for the CDR3: TGTGCCATGAGTGACTTAGGGGGGGGAACAAACACCGGGGAGCTGTTTTTT.

This clonotype was recorded a few times. The chain employs TRBV7-3 and TRBJ2-1; 7 nucleotides match TRBD2. Germline loops: CDR1 SGHTA, CDR2 FQGTGA. This CDR3 comprises 15 residues. V lost 4 bases, J lost 7 bases, and 10 bases stayed unmatched. The CDR3 loop is CASSSSGETGNEQFF. The CDR3 DNA follows: TGTGCCAGCAGCTCTAGCGGAGAGACCGGGAATGAGCAGTTCTTC. The whole variable domain, filled in from reference TRBV7-3 and TRBJ2-1, reads GAGVSQTPSNKVTEKGKYVELRCDPISGHTALYWYRQSLGQGPEFLIYFQGTGAADDSGLPNDRFFAVRPEGSVSTLKIQRTERGDSAVYLCASSSSGETGNEQFFGPGTRLTVL.

The J gene is TRBJ2-2, the V gene TRBV30, with D tentatively TRBD1 or TRBD2 (6 bases each). Trimming left V 7 bases short and J 1 base short, with 13 bases between. The length of the CDR3 is 14 residues. The germline V gene has CDR1 GTSNPN and CDR2 SVGIG (reference sequence). The DNA for the CDR3 is TGTGCCTTCTACAGGGAGGTGAACACCGGGGAGCTGTTTTTT. It translates to CAFYREVNTGELFF.

The rearrangement uses TRBV7-9 and TRBJ2-1; unclear D gene. V was pared by 4 bases and J by 4 bases, with 20 bases between. Per germline, CDR1 SEHNR and CDR2 FQNEAQ (reference sequence). This CDR3 is 17 amino acids long. Here the CDR3 reads CASSSHPLKADYNEQFF. CDR3 DNA sequence: TGTGCCAGCAGCTCCCACCCCCTGAAGGCAGATTACAATGAGCAGTTCTTC.

In its sample, this clonotype was seen a few times. The chain links TRBV9 to TRBJ1-1; D uncertain. CDR1 is SGDLS, CDR2 YYNGEE, per germline. The CDR3 has 13 amino acids. V dropped 1 base and J dropped 2 bases, with 6 bases sitting between them. The DNA of the CDR3 is TGTGCCAGCAGCGTACTCGCAAACACTGAAGCTTTCTTT. As protein: CASSVLANTEAFF.

The table lists this clonotype with many counts. This chain joins TRBV19 and TRBJ2-7; 10 nucleotides align to TRBD2. Germline CDR1 is LNHDA and CDR2 is SQIVND (reference sequence). Trimming at V came to 4 bases and at J to 4 bases, leaving 7 bases not matched to a gene. The CDR3 is 15 amino acids. Here the CDR3 DNA reads TGTGCCAGTAGTAGCAGCGGGAGGGCAGGGTACGAGCAGTACTTC. It yields the protein CASSSSGRAGYEQYF.

This clonotype has a single count. A much larger clone differs from this one at a single base, so this may be a read error. This sequence joins TRBV6-2 or TRBV6-3 and TRBJ1-2, with D possibly matching TRBD1 (5 bases). Germline CDR1 reads MNHEY; CDR2 reads SVGEGT. The CDR3 runs to 15 residues. CDR3 in amino acids: CASSYDRASNYGYAF. CDR3 DNA: TGTGCCAGCAGTTACGACAGAGCAAGCAACTATGGCTACGCCTTC.

The chain combines TRBV20-1 with TRBJ2-5; D gene unclear. The CDR3 contains 13 residues. The V gene lost 0 bases and the J gene lost 2 bases, with 7 bases spanning the gap. The germline gives CDR1 DFQATT, CDR2 SNEGSKA (reference sequence). The CDR3 loop is CSARDLGQETQYF. The CDR3 nucleotides read TGCAGTGCTAGAGATCTGGGGCAAGAGACCCAGTACTTC.

This clonotype showed up just once. The J gene is TRBJ2-5, the V gene TRBV6-1; perhaps TRBD2 as D (5 bases). The CDR3 totals 15 residues. Trimming left V 5 bases short and J 3 bases short, with 16 bases between. CDR1 is MNHNS and CDR2 is SASEGT in the germline V gene. CDR3 sequence: CASSLRGYYKETQYF. DNA of the CDR3: TGTGCCAGCAGTTTGAGAGGGTACTATAAAGAGACCCAGTACTTC.

This clonotype was seen only once. The J gene is TRBJ2-7, the V gene TRBV20-1, with a possible D match to TRBD2 (6 bases). Germline V gene lookup returns CDR1 DFQATT and CDR2 SNEGSKA (reference sequence). V was clipped by 0 bases and J by 3 bases, with 12 bases between them. The CDR3 sequence is 14 residues long. CDR3 loop: CSAREVGLHYEQYF. The CDR3 coding sequence is TGCAGTGCTAGAGAGGTGGGACTTCACTACGAGCAGTACTTC.

Concerning this clonotype: This clone may be a read error of a much larger clone one base away. This sequence joins TRBV20-1 and TRBJ2-7; D assignment may be TRBD1 or TRBD2 (5 bases each). Trimming removed 4 bases at V and 5 bases at J, with 15 bases between. This CDR3 is built from 13 residues. Germline V lookup: CDR1 DFQATT, CDR2 SNEGSKA (reference sequence). In DNA, the CDR3 is TGCAGTGCTACTCGAGACGGGGCCGACGAGCAGTACTTC. Protein product: CSATRDGADEQYF.

Ten or more counts support this clonotype. This chain connects TRBV7-2 to TRBJ2-5; D may be TRBD2 (6 bases). Trimming stripped 2 bases from V and 5 bases from J, with 15 bases between. CDR3 size: 15 residues. In germline, CDR1 is SGHTA, CDR2 FQGNSA. This chain's CDR3 is CASSLNSGRRETQYF. The CDR3 DNA follows: TGTGCCAGCAGCTTAAATTCAGGGAGGAGGGAGACCCAGTACTTC.

This clonotype was found many times. The CDR3 nucleotides read TGTGCCAGCCACCTTGGCGGGGCGACCTACGAGCAGTACTTC. It is translated as CASHLGGATYEQYF. The gene calls are TRBV7-9 and TRBJ2-7; a weak D match, TRBD2 (6 bases). Germline CDR1 reads SEHNR; CDR2 reads FQNEAQ (reference sequence). This CDR3 region has 14 residues. The germline V and J ends were trimmed by 8 bases and 2 bases, with 16 bases remaining between them.

This clonotype was seen ten or more times. The chain employs TRBV7-9 and TRBJ1-4; D remains unclear. Germline V gives CDR1 SEHNR, CDR2 FQNEAQ (reference sequence). The CDR3 has 13 residues. V was trimmed by 4 bases and J by 6 bases, leaving 9 bases between them. The CDR3 reads CASSSNPDEKLFF. The CDR3 nucleotides read TGTGCCAGCAGCTCTAACCCGGATGAAAAACTGTTTTTT.

This clonotype was detected a few times. Compared with germline, one end of the junction differs, possibly owing to a read error. The V gene is TRBV5-1, the J gene TRBJ2-7; D unclear. The CDR3 is made up of 11 amino acids. Germline CDR1 SGHRS, CDR2 YFSETQ. The CDR3 protein is CASSINYEQYF. Written as DNA, the CDR3 is TGTGCCAGCAGCATTAACTACGAGCAGTACTTC.

As to this clonotype: One end of the junction is discordant with germline, which a read error may explain. The rearrangement joins TRBV11-2 to TRBJ2-3, with D possibly matching TRBD1 (6 bases). The V gene's germline CDR1 is SGHAT and CDR2 FQNNGV. This CDR3 comprises 14 residues. CDR3 coding DNA: TGTGCCAGCAGCTTAAGACGGGACACAGGTACGCAGTATTTT. The encoded protein is CASSLRRDTGTQYF. The variable domain in full, with the rest retrieved from reference TRBV11-2 and TRBJ2-3, is EAGVAQSPRYKIIEKRQSVAFWCNPISGHATLYWYQQILGQGPKLLIQFQNNGVVDDSQLPKDRFSAERLKGVDSTLKIQPAKLEDSAVYLCASSLRRDTGTQYFGPGTRLTVL.

This clonotype came up a few times. The chain is built from TRBV20-1 and TRBJ2-5; 7 positions agree with TRBD1. Germline lookup yields CDR1 DFQATT and CDR2 SNEGSKA (reference sequence). This CDR3 is built from 13 residues. V shed 7 bases and J 1 base; nucleotides not matched to a gene: 6. CDR3 sequence: CSVQTGLQETQYF. The CDR3 region has the DNA TGCAGTGTCCAGACAGGGCTCCAAGAGACCCAGTACTTC.

This clonotype was observed a single time. A read error may be the cause here, since a much bigger clone is one base away. V and J are TRBV2 and TRBJ1-6; no reliable D call. CDR3 length: 16 residues. Per germline, CDR1 SNHLY and CDR2 FYNNEI. CDR3 sequence: CTSSAYGSGSDSPLHF. DNA of the CDR3: TGTACCAGCTCCGCCTATGGGTCCGGGTCCGATTCACCCCTCCACTTT.

This clonotype was detected a few times. The chain employs TRBV9 and TRBJ2-5, with a tentative D call TRBD2 (5 bases). This CDR3 is 15 amino acids long. Germline-derived CDR1 and CDR2 are SGDLS and YYNGEE. The V end lost 1 base, the J end lost 5 bases, and 15 bases lay between the germline ends. CDR3 DNA: TGTGCCAGCAGCGTATCAGGAGCGGTCGCGGAGACCCAGTACTTC. Translated, it gives CASSVSGAVAETQYF. Drawing the rest from reference TRBV9 and TRBJ2-5, the complete variable domain is DSGVTQTPKHLITATGQRVTLRCSPRSGDLSVYWYQQSLDQGLQFLIQYYNGEERAKGNILERFSAQQFPDLHSELNLSSLELGDSALYFCASSVSGAVAETQYFGPGTRLLVL.

The rearrangement links TRBV30 to TRBJ1-1, with 7 nucleotides matching TRBD1. CDR3 length: 12 amino acids. Germline-derived CDR1 and CDR2 are GTSNPN and SVGIG (reference sequence). The junction had 6 bases not matched to a gene; V was cut back by 7 bases and J by 4 bases. CDR3 loop: CALGNRGTEAFF. As DNA, the CDR3 is TGTGCCTTAGGGAACAGGGGCACTGAAGCTTTCTTT.

In its sample, this clonotype was seen many times. The rearrangement links TRBV28 to TRBJ1-5; maybe TRBD1 (6 bases). There are 14 residues in the CDR3. CDR1 MDHEN and CDR2 SYDVKM come from the germline V gene. V was pared by 5 bases and J by 4 bases, with 12 bases between. This CDR3 is CASSKDSTNQPQHF. Here the CDR3 DNA reads TGTGCCAGCAGTAAGGACAGCACGAATCAGCCCCAGCATTTT.

This clonotype was picked up a small number of times. The V call is TRBV6-5, the J call TRBJ2-7, with 12 bases matching TRBD2. V lost 4 bases and J lost 5; bases outside the gene matches: 9. The germline gives CDR1 MNHEY, CDR2 SVGAGI. The CDR3 covers 16 residues. The CDR3 spells CASSSARLAGENEQYF. In DNA form, the CDR3 reads TGTGCCAGCAGTTCCGCCAGACTAGCGGGAGAGAACGAGCAGTACTTC.